The 32 T cell receptor beta chains listed next were all sequenced from one sample in a study of control samples from healthy donors and cancer patients. Measured with immunoSEQ multiplex PCR; TCRdb has only the in-frame clones, and not every one. The sample consists of some 190,000 clones, about 90% of them appearing once. Sequenced sample: blood. The receptors derive from a man aged 25 to 40 in good health.

This sequence joins TRBV19 and TRBJ2-7, with TRBD1 matching over 8 bases. The germline gives CDR1 LNHDA, CDR2 SQIVND (reference sequence). The CDR3 has 13 residues. J lost 3 bases, V lost 6 bases, and 4 bases had no gene match. The CDR3 bases are TGTGCCAGTAGGGGGGACAGGAGCTACGAGCAGTACTTC. This codes for CASRGDRSYEQYF.

This clone has just a few counts. The rearrangement links TRBV5-1 to TRBJ2-1, with 9 bases aligning to TRBD2. CDR1 SGHRS and CDR2 YFSETQ come from the germline V gene. The CDR3 consists of 16 residues. Trimming at V came to 4 bases and at J to 5 bases, leaving 10 bases not matched to a gene. The CDR3 DNA follows: TGCGCCAGCAGCCTCCGAGGAGCGGGGGGTAACAATGAGCAGTTCTTC. It is translated as CASSLRGAGGNNEQFF.

V usage is TRBV2 and J usage is TRBJ1-2; D is uncertain. V lost 7 bases and J lost 3, with 12 bases in between. There are 13 residues in the CDR3. Germline values: CDR1 SNHLY, CDR2 FYNNEI. The DNA of the CDR3 is TGTGCCAGCACCCCTCAGTATTACTATGGCTACACCTTC. This gives the protein CASTPQYYYGYTF.

The chain combines TRBV6-1 with TRBJ2-2; either TRBD1 or TRBD2 may supply D (5 bases each). The CDR3 totals 15 residues. Per germline, CDR1 MNHNS and CDR2 SASEGT. V was clipped by 0 bases and J by 6 bases, with 11 bases between them. The CDR3 nucleotides read TGTGCCAGCAGTGAAGCATTTGGGGACGCCGGGGAGCTGTTTTTT. Its translation: CASSEAFGDAGELFF.

The chain combines TRBV14 with TRBJ1-2; the match to TRBD1 covers 7 bases. Trimming took 4 bases from V and 4 from J; bases not matched to a gene: 9. This CDR3 region has 15 residues. From germline, CDR1 is SGHDN and CDR2 FVKESK. The CDR3 protein is CASSPDRVRGYGYTF. The CDR3 DNA sequence: TGTGCCAGCAGCCCCGACAGGGTGAGGGGCTATGGCTACACCTTC.

The chain couples TRBV6-5 to TRBJ2-7; 8 nucleotides align to TRBD1. The CDR3 has 15 residues. Germline V lookup: CDR1 MNHEY, CDR2 SVGAGI. J lost 6 bases, V lost 7 bases, and 14 bases had no gene match. CDR3 in amino acids: CASMMQGAASGEQYF. The CDR3 nucleotides are TGTGCCAGCATGATGCAGGGGGCCGCATCCGGCGAGCAGTACTTC.

The rearrangement links TRBV12-3 or TRBV12-4 to TRBJ1-4; D might be TRBD1 (6 bases). Trimming pared 9 bases from V and 7 bases from J, leaving 9 bases between. This CDR3 spans 11 amino acids. The CDR3 DNA reads as TGTGCCAGTCGGGGGGCTGAAAAACTGTTTTTT. This codes for CASRGAEKLFF.

The CDR3 nucleotides read TGTGCCAGCAGCTTAGCGGGGGGGCTCAATGAGCAGTTCTTC. Its translation is CASSLAGGLNEQFF. The gene calls are TRBV11-3 and TRBJ2-1; the match to TRBD2 covers 8 bases. From germline, CDR1 is SGHNT and CDR2 YENEEA. CDR3 size: 14 residues. V was pared by 1 base and J by 6 bases, with 2 bases of the junction left unmatched.

The rearrangement links TRBV27 to TRBJ2-2; TRBD2 agrees at 13 bases. Germline lookup yields CDR1 MNHEY and CDR2 SMNVEV (reference sequence). The ends lost 3 bases at V and 4 bases at J; junction bases unmatched: 5. This CDR3 is built from 17 residues. The CDR3 spells CASSFTSGGAVTGELFF. For the CDR3, the DNA is TGTGCCAGCAGTTTTACTAGCGGGGGGGCCGTCACCGGGGAGCTGTTTTTT.

The CDR3 region is CASSFPVGGTESGANVLTF. CDR3 nucleotide sequence: TGCGCCAGCAGTTTCCCCGTAGGAGGTACTGAATCTGGGGCCAACGTCCTGACTTTC. This chain links TRBV5-1 with TRBJ2-6, with D maybe TRBD2 (5 bases). In germline, CDR1 is SGHRS, CDR2 YFSETQ. This CDR3 comprises 19 residues. V was trimmed by 5 bases and J by 1 base, leaving 22 bases between them.

The count of this clone is one. V and J are TRBV7-8 and TRBJ2-3; D is unresolved. CDR1 is SGHVS and CDR2 is FQNEAQ in the germline V gene. The V end was cut by 5 bases, the J end by 2 bases, with 8 bases between. The CDR3 has 13 amino acids. The CDR3: CASSDPATDTQYF. The CDR3 bases are TGTGCCAGCAGCGATCCGGCCACAGATACGCAGTATTTT.

The chain links TRBV20-1 to TRBJ2-1; D unresolved. The CDR3 runs 11 residues. Germline CDR1 reads DFQATT; CDR2 reads SNEGSKA (reference sequence). The V end lost 5 bases, the J end lost 6 bases, and 8 bases lay between the germline ends. CDR3 sequence (DNA): TGCAGTGCTCAAGGTGGCAATGAGCAGTTCTTC. The encoded protein is CSAQGGNEQFF.

CDR3 sequence: CASSYHRDSEAFF. The CDR3 nucleotides are TGTGCCAGCAGCTATCACAGGGATTCAGAAGCTTTCTTT. The chain has TRBV7-8 and TRBJ1-1; maybe TRBD1 (6 bases). V lost 4 bases and J lost 8, with 14 bases in between. Germline V gene sequence: CDR1 SGHVS, CDR2 FQNEAQ. The CDR3 consists of 13 residues.

The CDR3 region has the DNA TGTGCCAGTAGTACCGGGAATAGCGGCTACACCTTC. Translating gives CASSTGNSGYTF. The rearrangement uses TRBV19 and TRBJ1-2; D remains unclear. This CDR3 comprises 12 residues. Germline V gene data show CDR1 as LNHDA and CDR2 as SQIVND (reference sequence). V was shortened by 4 bases and J by 8 bases, with 11 bases between the two germline ends.

The chain recombines TRBV12-3 or TRBV12-4 with TRBJ1-1, with D possibly being TRBD1 (5 bases). V dropped 6 bases and J dropped 6 bases, with 14 bases sitting between them. The CDR3 covers 13 residues. CDR3 protein: CASSSRGEAEAFF. The CDR3 DNA reads as TGTGCCAGCAGCTCCCGGGGCGAGGCTGAAGCTTTCTTT.

The V call is TRBV2, the J call TRBJ2-1; the match to TRBD1 covers 7 bases. The CDR3 sequence is 13 residues long. Germline CDR1 reads SNHLY; CDR2 reads FYNNEI. V was clipped by 4 bases and J by 6 bases; unmatched bases: 3. DNA of the CDR3: TGTGCCAGCAGTGCTTACAGGGGCAATGAGCAGTTCTTC. As protein: CASSAYRGNEQFF. Supplemented by reference TRBV2 and TRBJ2-1, the full variable domain reads EPEVTQTPSHQVTQMGQEVILRCVPISNHLYFYWYRQILGQKVEFLVSFYNNEISEKSEIFDDQFSVERPDGSNFTLKIRSTKLEDSAMYFCASSAYRGNEQFFGPGTRLTVL.

V gene TRBV10-3 combines with J gene TRBJ1-4; 8 bases align to TRBD1. V shed 7 bases and J 4 bases; nucleotides not matched to a gene: 5. The CDR3 extends over 14 amino acids. Germline CDR1 is ENHRY and CDR2 is SYGVKD. CDR3 sequence (DNA): TGTGCCATCAAATCACAGGGGGGTAATGAAAAACTGTTTTTT. Protein: CAIKSQGGNEKLFF.

This clone was recorded a few times. The genes are TRBV29-1 and TRBJ2-7; 9 positions agree with TRBD1. The V and J ends lost 7 bases and 0 bases, in that order; junction bases with no gene match: 10. CDR1 and CDR2 (germline): SQVTM, ANQGSEA. The CDR3 contains 15 residues. CDR3 DNA sequence: TGCAGCGCAGGAGGCGACAGGGGGAGCTCCTACGAGCAGTACTTC. Its translation: CSAGGDRGSSYEQYF.

The V and J genes are TRBV5-6 and TRBJ1-4, with 10 bases matching TRBD1. The trim removed 4 bases at V and 8 bases at J, leaving 5 bases unmatched. There are 14 residues in the CDR3. CDR1 and CDR2 from the germline V gene are SGHDT and YYEEEE. CDR3 nucleotide sequence: TGTGCCAGCAGCGGGACAGGGGACGGGGAAAAACTGTTTTTT. This translates into CASSGTGDGEKLFF.

The rearrangement uses TRBV7-2 and TRBJ2-3; no clear D. Trimming pared 6 bases from V and 6 bases from J, leaving 22 bases between. This CDR3 has 16 amino acids. Germline V gene data show CDR1 as SGHTA and CDR2 as FQGNSA. The CDR3 nucleotides read TGTGCCAGCAGTATGGGGTTTAGACCCCTGAGCGATACGCAGTATTTT. It specifies CASSMGFRPLSDTQYF.

The DNA of the CDR3 is TGTGCCAGCAGCAGCGGGGCCTTGCTTTACGAGCAGTACTTC. It codes for CASSSGALLYEQYF. V is TRBV6-2 or TRBV6-3 and J is TRBJ2-7; 7 bases match TRBD2. V gave up 6 bases and J gave up 4 bases; unmatched junction bases: 9. The germline gives CDR1 MNHEY, CDR2 SVGEGT. The CDR3 spans 14 residues.

CDR3: CASSAGTGYEKLFF. For the CDR3, the DNA is TGTGCCAGCAGCGCCGGGACAGGGTACGAAAAACTGTTTTTT. The V and J genes are TRBV2 and TRBJ1-4, with 9 bases aligning to TRBD1. The junction had 7 bases not matched to a gene; V was cut back by 6 bases and J by 8 bases. Germline CDR1 SNHLY, CDR2 FYNNEI. The CDR3 is made up of 14 amino acids.

This rearrangement joins TRBV19 to TRBJ2-1; D is uncertain. The ends were cut back, 3 bases at V and 0 bases at J, with 6 bases in the middle. The CDR3 has 14 residues. Germline V gene sequence: CDR1 LNHDA, CDR2 SQIVND (reference sequence). The CDR3: CASSMVHSYNEQFF. For the CDR3, the DNA is TGTGCCAGTAGTATGGTTCACTCCTACAATGAGCAGTTCTTC.

This sequence joins TRBV19 and TRBJ1-2; no definite D call. V was clipped by 3 bases and J by 1 base, with 12 bases between them. The CDR3 covers 15 residues. In germline, CDR1 is LNHDA, CDR2 SQIVND (reference sequence). The CDR3 DNA sequence: TGTGCCAGTAGTATTGGTTCTGGATTTAACTATGGCTACACCTTC. Amino acid sequence: CASSIGSGFNYGYTF.

This chain joins TRBV29-1 and TRBJ2-2; either TRBD1 or TRBD2 may fit D (5 bases each). This CDR3 region has 13 residues. Trimming removed 7 bases from V and 8 bases from J, with 17 bases in between. Germline values: CDR1 SQVTM, CDR2 ANQGSEA. CDR3 region: CSGQRVKEGELFF. The CDR3 coding sequence is TGCAGCGGACAGAGGGTCAAGGAAGGGGAGCTGTTTTTT.

J is TRBJ1-6 and V is TRBV4-2; maybe TRBD1 (5 bases). Trimming took off 4 bases at V and 6 bases at J, with 13 bases between the two ends. The CDR3 has 15 residues. Germline CDR1 LGHNA, CDR2 YNFKEQ. The CDR3 loop reads CASSREWGFNSPLHF. CDR3 coding DNA: TGTGCCAGCAGCCGCGAATGGGGGTTTAATTCACCCCTCCACTTT.

The chain uses TRBV5-1 and TRBJ1-3; 8 positions match TRBD1. With V trimmed by 4 bases and J by 3 bases, 3 bases remained unmatched. The germline V gene has CDR1 SGHRS and CDR2 YFSETQ. The CDR3 runs to 14 residues. As DNA, the CDR3 is TGCGCCAGCAGCCTCGGGACAGGTGGAAACACCATATATTTT. Its translation is CASSLGTGGNTIYF.

V usage is TRBV4-2 and J usage is TRBJ2-1, with 11 bases lining up with TRBD2. Germline values: CDR1 LGHNA, CDR2 YNFKEQ. The CDR3 spans 17 residues. V trimming: 0 bases; J trimming: 4 bases; junction bases outside the gene matches: 5. This CDR3 is CASSQDPASGGYNEQFF. CDR3 DNA sequence: TGTGCCAGCAGCCAAGATCCCGCTAGCGGGGGGTACAATGAGCAGTTCTTC.

V and J are TRBV3-1 (or the pseudogene TRBV3-2) and TRBJ1-3; TRBD1 agrees at 8 bases. CDR1 and CDR2 from the germline V gene are LGHDT and YNNKEL (reference sequence). V lost 3 bases to trimming and J lost 4 bases; unmatched junction nucleotides: 5. The CDR3 totals 15 residues. This CDR3 is CASSHEDRVGNTIYF. CDR3 nucleotide sequence: TGTGCCAGCAGCCATGAGGACAGGGTAGGAAACACCATATATTTT.

This sequence joins TRBV7-9 and TRBJ2-1; D is perhaps TRBD1 or TRBD2 (5 bases each). Germline V lookup: CDR1 SEHNR, CDR2 FQNEAQ (reference sequence). The germline V and J ends were trimmed by 3 bases and 2 bases, with 11 bases remaining between them. The CDR3 totals 15 residues. CDR3 sequence (DNA): TGTGCCAGCAGCTTTCTGGGGGTCGCCTACAATGAGCAGTTCTTC. It yields the protein CASSFLGVAYNEQFF.

This rearrangement joins TRBV25-1 to TRBJ2-1, with a tentative D call TRBD2 (6 bases). The CDR3 extends over 14 amino acids. Trimming took off 3 bases at V and 6 bases at J, with 12 bases between the two ends. CDR1 and CDR2 (germline): MGHDK, SYGVNS. The CDR3 loop is CASSEVGLFNEQFF. The CDR3 DNA reads TGTGCCAGCAGTGAGGTGGGACTCTTCAATGAGCAGTTCTTC.

This clone was seen a few times. The chain is built from TRBV6-5 and TRBJ1-1; D is unresolved. Per germline, CDR1 MNHEY and CDR2 SVGAGI. This CDR3 contains 14 residues. Trimming took 0 bases from V and 1 from J, leaving 6 bases between them. The CDR3 here is CASSYSGRNTEAFF. In DNA form, the CDR3 reads TGTGCCAGCAGTTACTCCGGCAGGAACACTGAAGCTTTCTTT.